This passage covers 8 T cell receptor beta chains from one sample sequenced in a study of blood T cell repertoires in COVID-19. Libraries were prepared by immunoSEQ multiplex PCR; TCRdb keeps only in-frame clonotypes and omits some of them. This sample has more than 300,000 clones, with around 87% found just once. Input material: peripheral blood. Receptors originate from a woman aged 25-40 years with COVID-19, enrolled during active disease.

The chain combines TRBV5-6 with TRBJ2-7, with 7 bases fitting TRBD1. The V and J ends lost 4 bases and 6 bases, in that order; junction bases with no gene match: 10. This CDR3 is 14 amino acids long. The germline V gene has CDR1 SGHDT and CDR2 YYEEEE. Here the CDR3 reads CASSPTGTPAEQYF. In DNA form, the CDR3 reads TGTGCCAGCAGCCCGACAGGGACCCCAGCCGAGCAGTACTTC.

The J gene is TRBJ2-3, the V gene TRBV11-1; no firm D call. Trimming removed 5 bases from V and 4 bases from J, with 7 bases in between. This CDR3 region has 12 residues. The V gene's germline CDR1 is SGHAT and CDR2 FQDESV (reference sequence). For the CDR3, the DNA is TGTGCCAGCAGCCTAGGCGCAGATACGCAGTATTTT. Its translation is CASSLGADTQYF.

The rearrangement uses TRBV5-1 and TRBJ2-1; 9 bases match TRBD1. The V gene's germline CDR1 is SGHRS and CDR2 YFSETQ. The CDR3 has 16 residues. V lost 0 bases to trimming and J lost 8 bases; unmatched junction nucleotides: 9. CDR3 sequence (DNA): TGCGCCAGCAGCTTGGGATGGGGGACAGGGAGATATGAGCAGTTCTTC. It yields the protein CASSLGWGTGRYEQFF.

This chain joins TRBV21-1 and TRBJ2-1; TRBD2, the table's D call, was not compared with the DNA. TRBV21-1 is labeled a pseudogene. The CDR3 contains 15 residues. CDR3 sequence (DNA): TGTGCCAGCAGCCAGCGGGGGAGCTCCTACAATGAGCAGTTCTTC. This encodes CASSQRGSSYNEQFF.

This rearrangement joins TRBV20-1 to TRBJ1-4, with D maybe TRBD1 (5 bases). There are 13 residues in the CDR3. Trimming took 3 bases from V and 10 from J, leaving 15 bases between them. The V gene's germline CDR1 is DFQATT and CDR2 SNEGSKA (reference sequence). The CDR3: CSASRGSGVKLFF. Here the CDR3 DNA reads TGCAGTGCTAGTAGGGGTTCTGGGGTAAAACTGTTTTTT.

The V gene is TRBV24-1, the J gene TRBJ2-1; TRBD2 agrees at 10 bases. The junction had 14 bases not matched to a gene; V was cut back by 3 bases and J by 4 bases. The CDR3 length is 19 residues. The germline V gene encodes CDR1 KGHDR and CDR2 SFDVKD. The CDR3 region is CATSDPFLAGELGYNEQFF. CDR3 bases: TGTGCCACCAGTGATCCTTTTCTAGCGGGAGAGCTAGGGTACAATGAGCAGTTCTTC.

The V gene is TRBV30, the J gene TRBJ2-7, with 11 bases matching TRBD1. The CDR3 totals 14 residues. Trimming took 5 bases from V and 4 from J; bases not matched to a gene: 7. Germline values: CDR1 GTSNPN, CDR2 SVGIG (reference sequence). The DNA for the CDR3 is TGTGCCTGGGACCCTGGACAGGGGGCGTACGAGCAGTACTTC. This translates into CAWDPGQGAYEQYF.

The chain couples TRBV9 to TRBJ2-3, with 12 nucleotides matching TRBD2. The CDR3 extends over 16 amino acids. V trimming: 0 bases; J trimming: 6 bases; junction bases outside the gene matches: 5. The germline V gene has CDR1 SGDLS and CDR2 YYNGEE. The DNA of the CDR3 is TGTGCCAGCAGCGTAGGGACTAGCGGGAAATATGATACGCAGTATTTT. Amino acid sequence: CASSVGTSGKYDTQYF.